One and the same sample provided the 26 T cell receptor beta chains below, sequenced in a study of blood T cells in healthy people across ages. Next came a second PCR, run for about 6 to 12 cycles, which used a sample-barcoded 5' primer along with a J-beta primer mix. From the 5' RACE reads, TCRdb called clonotypes with MiXCR, one entry per CDR3 protein. The sample includes about 600,000 distinct CDR3 sequences, 45% to 55% of them seen just once. Sequencing was done on a sample of blood. These receptor sequences come from an elderly man in good health.

This clonotype was seen more than once but under ten times. This chain links TRBV10-3 with TRBJ2-1; 7 bases are a match to TRBD1. V lost 11 bases to trimming and J lost 1 base; unmatched junction nucleotides: 5. This CDR3 region has 13 residues. Per the germline V gene, CDR1 is ENHRY and CDR2 is SYGVKD. The CDR3 DNA follows: TGTGCCGCTCACAGGGGATCCTACAATGAGCAGTTCTTC. Residues: CAAHRGSYNEQFF.

The V and J genes are TRBV29-1 and TRBJ1-2, with 7 bases identical to TRBD1. After removal of 8 bases from V and 8 bases from J, the junction contained 8 bases not matched to a gene. Germline CDR1 reads SQVTM; CDR2 reads ANQGSEA. This CDR3 comprises 11 residues. The CDR3, as DNA: TGCAGCTTCACAGGGGAGAGAGGCTACACCTTC. This gives the protein CSFTGERGYTF.

This clonotype has a count of ten or more. One base away lies a much larger clone, so this may be a sequencing read error. V and J are TRBV6-6 and TRBJ2-7, with D perhaps TRBD1 or TRBD2 (5 bases each). This CDR3 spans 12 amino acids. In germline, CDR1 is MNHNY, CDR2 SVGAGI (reference sequence). V dropped 4 bases and J dropped 7 bases, with 11 bases sitting between them. This CDR3 is CASSLWGNEQYF. The CDR3 nucleotides are TGTGCCAGCAGTTTGTGGGGGAATGAGCAGTACTTC.

J is TRBJ2-3 and V is TRBV20-1; weak D call: TRBD2 (6 bases). Deletions cut 1 base from V and 7 bases from J, with 12 bases between. CDR1 and CDR2 from the germline V gene are DFQATT and SNEGSKA (reference sequence). This CDR3 is 13 amino acids long. This CDR3 reads CSARASGAHTQYF. CDR3 coding DNA: TGCAGTGCTAGAGCGTCGGGAGCACATACGCAGTATTTT.

This clonotype was observed a handful of times. V is TRBV29-1 and J is TRBJ2-1; 12 nucleotides line up with TRBD2. V lost 6 bases, J lost 5 bases, and 5 bases stayed unmatched. This CDR3 is 14 amino acids long. Germline V gene data show CDR1 as SQVTM and CDR2 as ANQGSEA. CDR3 loop: CSVSTSGSNNEQFF. The CDR3 DNA reads as TGCAGCGTATCGACTAGCGGGAGTAACAATGAGCAGTTCTTC.

The V gene is TRBV7-3, the J gene TRBJ1-1, with a tentative D call TRBD1 (5 bases). CDR1 is SGHTA, CDR2 FQGTGA, per germline. Trimming stripped 5 bases from V and 5 bases from J, with 12 bases between. CDR3 length equals 13 residues. Here the CDR3 reads CASSDGGGTEAFF. CDR3 coding DNA: TGTGCCAGCAGCGACGGGGGGGGAACTGAAGCTTTCTTT.

This clonotype was seen a handful of times. The chain uses TRBV6-5 and TRBJ2-7, with 7 bases that match TRBD1. This CDR3 contains 14 residues. The trim removed 5 bases at V and 4 bases at J, leaving 8 bases unmatched. Germline CDR1 reads MNHEY; CDR2 reads SVGAGI. CDR3 protein: CASSKSGQSYEQYF. CDR3 DNA sequence: TGTGCCAGCAGTAAGTCGGGACAGTCATACGAGCAGTACTTC.

Ten or more counts support this clonotype. The chain recombines TRBV7-2 with TRBJ2-3; D ambiguous. The CDR3 covers 12 residues. Trimming pared 3 bases from V and 1 base from J, leaving 2 bases between. In germline, CDR1 is SGHTA, CDR2 FQGNSA. The chain's CDR3 is CASSLRTDTQYF. As DNA, the CDR3 is TGTGCCAGCAGCTTGCGCACAGATACGCAGTATTTT.

J is TRBJ2-7 and V is TRBV20-1, with D maybe TRBD2 (6 bases). The V and J ends lost 7 bases and 2 bases respectively, with 12 bases between them. The germline gives CDR1 DFQATT, CDR2 SNEGSKA (reference sequence). The CDR3 contains 12 residues. The CDR3 is CSGTTDTYEQYF. The CDR3 coding sequence is TGCAGTGGGACTACCGATACCTACGAGCAGTACTTC.

A word on this clonotype: A read error may account for a junction end that differs from germline. The V and J genes are TRBV6-6 and TRBJ1-1; D might be TRBD1 (5 bases). This CDR3 contains 15 residues. CDR1 and CDR2 from the germline V gene are MNHNY and SVGAGI (reference sequence). CDR3 sequence reads: CASSPPGTVRTGAFF. The CDR3 nucleotides are TGTGCCAGCAGTCCGCCAGGGACGGTTCGCACTGGAGCTTTCTTT.

The DNA of the CDR3 is TGTGCCAGCAGCTTATCCGATGCAGGGGGCGTGCAGGGCTACACCTTC. Its protein is CASSLSDAGGVQGYTF. V and J are TRBV7-9 and TRBJ1-2, with TRBD1 matching over 8 bases. Germline trimming cut 2 bases from V and 8 bases from J; bases unmatched to any gene: 13. CDR1 and CDR2 (germline): SEHNR, FQNEAQ (reference sequence). The CDR3 consists of 16 residues.

This clonotype occurred a few times. The J gene is TRBJ2-3, the V gene TRBV29-1; D may be TRBD1 or TRBD2 (6 bases each). Trimming shortened V by 1 base and J by 5 bases, and 16 bases separated the two germline ends. Per the germline V gene, CDR1 is SQVTM and CDR2 is ANQGSEA. The CDR3 sequence is 15 residues long. The CDR3 DNA is TGCAGCGTTGAAGGAGAGGGGGGCGCGGGAGATACGCAGTATTTT. Residues: CSVEGEGGAGDTQYF.

The chain uses TRBV27 and TRBJ2-3; D might be TRBD1 (6 bases). The germline V and J ends were trimmed by 6 bases and 2 bases, with 15 bases remaining between them. This CDR3 region has 15 residues. Germline loops: CDR1 MNHEY, CDR2 SMNVEV (reference sequence). The CDR3 region has the DNA TGTGCCAGCAGCTCGGACAGCCCCTACACAGATACGCAGTATTTT. Encoded protein: CASSSDSPYTDTQYF.

The rearrangement links TRBV7-2 to TRBJ2-1; D possibly uses TRBD1 or TRBD2 (6 bases each). The V end was cut by 5 bases, the J end by 2 bases, with 19 bases between. The germline gives CDR1 SGHTA, CDR2 FQGNSA. CDR3 length: 17 amino acids. The CDR3 reads CASSDSPWGAPYNEQFF. The CDR3 DNA reads TGTGCCAGCAGCGACTCCCCGTGGGGGGCCCCCTACAATGAGCAGTTCTTC.

This clonotype has a handful of counts. CDR3 protein: CASSLRQDTYEQYF. The CDR3 region has the DNA TGTGCCAGCAGTTTACGGCAGGATACCTACGAGCAGTACTTC. J is TRBJ2-7 and V is TRBV27; D is undetermined. The germline gives CDR1 MNHEY, CDR2 SMNVEV (reference sequence). This CDR3 region has 14 residues. The germline V and J ends were trimmed by 2 bases and 2 bases, with 10 bases remaining between them.

The chain recombines TRBV20-1 with TRBJ2-3, with unresolved D. Trimming removed 1 base from V and 4 bases from J, with 15 bases in between. The germline CDR1 and CDR2 sequences are DFQATT and SNEGSKA (reference sequence). The CDR3 is 15 residues long. The CDR3 loop reads CSARAQPQRADTQYF. The DNA for the CDR3 is TGCAGTGCTAGAGCCCAGCCCCAGAGAGCAGATACGCAGTATTTT.

This clonotype has a single count. One end of the junction fails to match germline, which may point to a read error. V is TRBV7-2 and J is TRBJ1-4; D gene ambiguous. The CDR3 covers 14 residues. Germline V gene sequence: CDR1 SGHTA, CDR2 FQGNSA. The CDR3 loop is CAGSASFSNEKLFF. CDR3 coding DNA: TGTGCCGGCAGCGCGTCCTTCTCTAATGAAAAACTGTTTTTT.

J is TRBJ1-6 and V is TRBV20-1, with a possible D match to TRBD1 (6 bases). CDR1 DFQATT and CDR2 SNEGSKA come from the germline V gene (reference sequence). Trimming stripped 6 bases from V and 5 bases from J, with 17 bases between. The CDR3 runs to 15 residues. This CDR3 reads CSARDIGTDNSPLHF. CDR3 nucleotides: TGCAGTGCCAGGGACATCGGGACCGATAATTCACCCCTCCACTTT.

The rearrangement joins TRBV7-2 to TRBJ2-5; no reliable D call. The CDR3 is 12 amino acids. CDR1 is SGHTA, CDR2 FQGNSA, per germline. The ends were cut back, 5 bases at V and 5 bases at J, with 9 bases in the middle. CDR3 DNA: TGTGCCAGCAGCGAGACCTTTGAGACCCAGTACTTC. It translates to CASSETFETQYF.

This clonotype was observed at least ten times. One end of the junction fails to match germline, which may point to a read error. The chain carries TRBV5-1 and TRBJ2-5, with D possibly TRBD1 on 6 matching bases. CDR1 is SGHRS, CDR2 YFSETQ, per germline. This CDR3 contains 14 residues. The DNA of the CDR3 is TGTGCCAGCAGCTTAGGGGGAGCACAAGAGACCCAGTACTTC. Encoded protein: CASSLGGAQETQYF.

V is TRBV20-1 and J is TRBJ1-2; the D gene is possibly TRBD1 (5 bases). Germline assignment: CDR1 DFQATT and CDR2 SNEGSKA (reference sequence). The CDR3 extends over 13 amino acids. The germline V and J ends were trimmed by 3 bases and 5 bases, with 13 bases remaining between them. The CDR3 here is CSASRLGAYGYTF. The CDR3 DNA is TGCAGTGCTAGTCGTCTAGGGGCGTATGGCTACACCTTC.

As DNA, the CDR3 is TGTGCCACCAGTGATTGGAAGGGGGGCAGCACAGATACGCAGTATTTT. Translating it yields CATSDWKGGSTDTQYF. V is TRBV24-1 and J is TRBJ2-3; either TRBD1 or TRBD2 may supply D (6 bases each). CDR3 length equals 16 residues. The V end lost 2 bases, the J end lost 0 bases, and 11 bases lay between the germline ends. Germline loops: CDR1 KGHDR, CDR2 SFDVKD.

This clonotype was counted a few times. The CDR3 region is CSARGTVVAYNSPLHF. DNA for the CDR3: TGCAGTGCTAGAGGGACGGTCGTCGCATATAATTCACCCCTCCACTTT. The chain recombines TRBV20-1 with TRBJ1-6; the D is unclear. The V gene's germline CDR1 is DFQATT and CDR2 SNEGSKA (reference sequence). The CDR3 sequence is 16 residues long. The V gene lost 1 base and the J gene lost 4 bases, with 14 bases spanning the gap.

The chain has TRBV28 and TRBJ2-7; TRBD1 matches at 8 bases. This CDR3 contains 15 residues. Germline lookup yields CDR1 MDHEN and CDR2 SYDVKM. Trimming cost V 1 base and J 5 bases; bases outside gene matches: 7. The CDR3 region has the DNA TGTGCCAGCAGTTTATTTCAGGGGGCTTTCGACGAGCAGTACTTC. Its translation: CASSLFQGAFDEQYF. Combining the CDR3 with reference TRBV28 and TRBJ2-7 gives the whole variable domain DVKVTQSSRYLVKRTGEKVFLECVQDMDHENMFWYRQDPGLGLRLIYFSYDVKMKEKGDIPEGYSVSREKKERFSLILESASTNQTSMYLCASSLFQGAFDEQYFGPGTRLTVT.

The CDR3 sequence: CASSLQNANTGELFF. The CDR3 DNA reads as TGCGCCAGCAGCTTGCAGAACGCGAACACCGGGGAGCTGTTTTTT. The chain uses TRBV5-1 and TRBJ2-2; unclear D gene. The CDR3 is made up of 15 amino acids. Trimming removed 1 base from V and 0 bases from J, with 7 bases in between. Looked up from germline, CDR1 is SGHRS and CDR2 is YFSETQ.

The chain links TRBV6-1 to TRBJ2-1; TRBD1 matches at 7 bases. This CDR3 has 15 residues. Trimming removed 4 bases from V and 4 bases from J; junction bases left unmatched: 7. The V gene's germline CDR1 is MNHNS and CDR2 SASEGT. CDR3 in amino acids: CASSVDRAAYNEQFF. The CDR3 nucleotides read TGTGCCAGCAGTGTTGACAGGGCCGCTTACAATGAGCAGTTCTTC.